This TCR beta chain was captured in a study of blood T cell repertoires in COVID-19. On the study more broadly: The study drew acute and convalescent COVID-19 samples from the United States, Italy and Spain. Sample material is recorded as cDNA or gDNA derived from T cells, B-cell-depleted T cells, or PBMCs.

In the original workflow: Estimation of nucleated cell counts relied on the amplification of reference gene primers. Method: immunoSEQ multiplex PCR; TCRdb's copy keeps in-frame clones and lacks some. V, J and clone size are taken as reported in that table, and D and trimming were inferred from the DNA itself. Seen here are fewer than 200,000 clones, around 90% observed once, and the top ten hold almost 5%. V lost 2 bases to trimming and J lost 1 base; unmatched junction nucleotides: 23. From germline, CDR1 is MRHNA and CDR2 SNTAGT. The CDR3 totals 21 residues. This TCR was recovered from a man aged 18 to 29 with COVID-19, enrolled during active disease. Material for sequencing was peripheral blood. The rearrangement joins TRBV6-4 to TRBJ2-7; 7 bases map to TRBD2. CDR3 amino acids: CASSDTIRREPTTYNSYEQYF. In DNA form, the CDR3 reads TGTGCCAGCAGTGACACTATCCGGCGGGAGCCTACAACCTACAATTCCTACGAGCAGTACTTC.